One sample yielded the 6 T cell receptor beta chains listed below, sequenced in a study of T cells of healthy individuals. TCRdb reprocessed the 5' RACE reads via MiXCR and lists one record per CDR3 protein. This table holds 45,000 to 60,000 distinct CDR3 sequences, roughly 14% found once. The receptors derive from a human donor in good health.

The CDR3 region is CASSEGLTGSYNEQFF. The CDR3 region has the DNA TGCGCCAGCAGTGAGGGACTGACGGGGAGTTACAATGAGCAGTTCTTC. The V and J genes are TRBV10-2 and TRBJ2-1; tentative D call: TRBD2 (5 bases). V lost 2 bases and J 4 bases, leaving 15 bases between the germline ends. This CDR3 has 16 amino acids. The germline CDR1 and CDR2 sequences are WSHSY and SAAADI.

A word on this clonotype: Germline is not matched at one junction end, which may reflect a read error. V usage is TRBV7-6 and J usage is TRBJ2-7; perhaps TRBD2 as D (6 bases). From germline, CDR1 is SGHVS and CDR2 FNYEAQ. The CDR3 is 12 residues long. The CDR3 sequence: CASSLAGTDTHF. CDR3 sequence (DNA): TGTGCCAGCAGCTTAGCCGGGACTGATACACACTTC.

This clonotype was counted only a few times. V gene TRBV7-8 combines with J gene TRBJ2-5; 7 bases align to TRBD1. The CDR3 consists of 12 residues. V trimming: 6 bases; J trimming: 3 bases; junction bases outside the gene matches: 1. CDR1 SGHVS and CDR2 FQNEAQ come from the germline V gene. DNA of the CDR3: TGTGCCAGCAGACAGGGGAAAGAGACCCAGTACTTC. Translation: CASRQGKETQYF.

This clonotype has just one count. This chain links TRBV7-2 with TRBJ1-3; the match to TRBD1 covers 8 bases. CDR1 is SGHTA, CDR2 FQGNSA, per germline. V lost 4 bases, J lost 8 bases, and 4 bases stayed unmatched. This CDR3 spans 13 amino acids. The CDR3 here is CASSWTGSDTIYF. In nucleotides, the CDR3 is TGTGCCAGCAGCTGGACAGGGTCGGACACCATATATTTT. Based on the CDR3 plus reference TRBV7-2 and TRBJ1-3, the full variable domain is GAGVSQSPSNKVTEKGKDVELRCDPISGHTALYWYRQSLGQGLEFLIYFQGNSAPDKSGLPSDRFSAERTGGSVSTLTIQRTQQEDSAVYLCASSWTGSDTIYFGEGSWLTVV.

This clonotype was counted only a few times. V usage is TRBV19 and J usage is TRBJ2-7, with D possibly matching TRBD1 (6 bases). The V and J ends lost 3 bases and 5 bases respectively, with 17 bases between them. CDR1 is LNHDA, CDR2 SQIVND, per germline (reference sequence). This CDR3 comprises 15 residues. The DNA of the CDR3 is TGTGCCAGTAGTATCGACAGGTCGCCAATGAACGAGCAGTACTTC. Amino acid sequence: CASSIDRSPMNEQYF.

J is TRBJ1-2 and V is TRBV19, with D maybe TRBD1 (5 bases). Germline-derived CDR1 and CDR2 are LNHDA and SQIVND (reference sequence). The CDR3 has 14 residues. V was trimmed by 0 bases and J by 6 bases, leaving 11 bases between them. CDR3 amino acids: CASSIDRDGDGYTF. The CDR3 coding sequence is TGTGCCAGTAGTATAGACAGGGACGGAGATGGCTACACCTTC.